This T cell receptor beta chain stems from a study of T-cell memory formation after mild COVID-19. Overall study findings and caveats: Researchers report contracting CD4+ clones mostly in CM and EM, with CD8+ clones in EMRA.

Of note for this clonotype: The antigen is unknown.

TCRdb processed the 5' RACE reads anew with MiXCR; each CDR3 protein has one entry. The sample includes roughly 260,000 distinct CDR3 sequences, roughly 17% of them seen just once. Germline V gene lookup returns CDR1 SGHTA and CDR2 FQGNSA. The CDR3 length is 15 residues. V was shortened by 7 bases and J by 4 bases, with 19 bases between the two germline ends. The sequenced sample consisted of PBMCs or a T cell subset sorted from them (not recorded which). The receptor was derived from a man younger than 30 who had mild COVID-19 (a few samples of this study predate the infection). Cell type and time point are not known. The V gene is TRBV7-2, the J gene TRBJ1-1; D is undetermined. As DNA, the CDR3 is TGTGCCAGCAAGCTTAGGTCGGGCCTTGGCACTGAAGCTTTCTTT. This sequence encodes CASKLRSGLGTEAFF.